Here is one T cell receptor beta chain with its context. Antigen: not known. RNA transcripts served as template for amplifying TCR beta CDR3 sequences. Second-round multiplex PCR came after a first-round RT-PCR that employed HTBI primers. One entry per CDR3 protein results from TCRdb running MiXCR on the multiplex PCR reads. The sample includes approximately 1.2 million distinct CDR3 sequences, 36% of them seen just once. These data are taken from a study of Graves' ophthalmopathy and Graves' hyperthyroidism. Turning to the study itself: The term stable hyperthyroidism indicated an absence of ophthalmopathy within 18 months of follow-up. Whole-study findings and limits: The authors also found most expanded thyroid clonotypes above 0.001 frequency in blood.

The CDR3 runs to 9 residues. In germline, CDR1 is SQVTM, CDR2 ANQGSEA. V lost 8 bases and J lost 4, with 2 bases in between. The sequencing input was peripheral blood or thyroid tissue (not recorded which). The chain is built from TRBV29-1 and TRBJ2-2; D gene uncertain. The TCR sequence derives from an adult man with Graves' hyperthyroidism. CDR3 loop: CSFTGELFF. As DNA, the CDR3 is TGCAGCTTCACCGGGGAGCTGTTTTTT.